A single sample is the source of the 2 T cell receptor beta chains below, sequenced in a study of shared clonotypes between healthy human individuals. Using immunoSEQ multiplex PCR, the repertoire was profiled, and TCRdb retains in-frame clones only, with some absent. The sample has some 2,100,000 clones, approximately 94% seen once. The sequenced material came from naive CD4+ T cells sorted from blood. Subset in this sample: CD45RA+ positively selected. The receptor set was obtained from a man between 18 and 35 years old in good health.

The gene calls are TRBV20-1 and TRBJ1-1; D remains unclear. With 6 bases removed from V and 5 bases from J, the gap between germline ends came to 10 bases. Germline loops: CDR1 DFQATT, CDR2 SNEGSKA (reference sequence). CDR3 size: 11 residues. CDR3 DNA: TGCAGTGCCCCTATAGTGACTGAAGCTTTCTTT. This encodes CSAPIVTEAFF.

The chain has TRBV28 and TRBJ1-2, with 7 bases that match TRBD1. Germline CDR1 and CDR2: MDHEN and SYDVKM. Trimming cost V 4 bases and J 8 bases; bases outside gene matches: 13. CDR3 length equals 15 residues. DNA of the CDR3: TGTGCCAGCAGTTCAGGGGGGACTAAAATGGGAGGCTACACCTTC. Residues: CASSSGGTKMGGYTF.